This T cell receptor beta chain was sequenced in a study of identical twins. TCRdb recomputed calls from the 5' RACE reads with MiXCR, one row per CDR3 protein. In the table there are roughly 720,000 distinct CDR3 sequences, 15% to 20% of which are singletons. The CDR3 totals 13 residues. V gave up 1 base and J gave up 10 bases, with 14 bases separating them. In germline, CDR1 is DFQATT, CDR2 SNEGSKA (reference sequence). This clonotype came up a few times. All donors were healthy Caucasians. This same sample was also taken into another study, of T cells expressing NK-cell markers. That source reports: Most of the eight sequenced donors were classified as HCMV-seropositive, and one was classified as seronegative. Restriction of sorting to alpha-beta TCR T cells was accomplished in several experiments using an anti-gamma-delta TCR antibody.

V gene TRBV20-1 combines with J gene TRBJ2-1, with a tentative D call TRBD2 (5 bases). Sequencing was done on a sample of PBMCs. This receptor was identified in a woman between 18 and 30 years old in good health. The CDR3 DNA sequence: TGCAGTGCTAGAGTTACGCTAAGAGGGGAGCAGTTCTTC. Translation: CSARVTLRGEQFF.